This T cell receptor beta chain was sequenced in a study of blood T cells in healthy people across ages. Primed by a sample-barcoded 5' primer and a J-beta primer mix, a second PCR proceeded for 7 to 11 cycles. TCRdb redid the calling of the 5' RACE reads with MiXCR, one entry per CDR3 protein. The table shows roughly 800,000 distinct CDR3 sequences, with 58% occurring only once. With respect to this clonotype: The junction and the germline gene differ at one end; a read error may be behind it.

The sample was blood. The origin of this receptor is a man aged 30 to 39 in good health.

The CDR3 loop reads CASSVLGTRSDMQYF. CDR3 in DNA: TGTGCCAGCAGTGTCTTGGGAACTAGGTCAGATATGCAGTATTTT. The V call is TRBV12-3 or TRBV12-4, the J call TRBJ2-3; a possible D gene is TRBD2 (5 bases). This CDR3 has 15 amino acids.